This T cell receptor beta chain came from a study of shared clonotypes between healthy human individuals. Replicate PCRs for sorted subsets used 200 ng DNA; this equaled about 30,000 T cell genomes. The repertoire was sequenced with immunoSEQ multiplex PCR; TCRdb's copy has only in-frame clones and lacks some. The sample yields approximately 1,500,000 clones, under 99% seen once. V was clipped by 3 bases and J by 1 base, with 9 bases between them. Germline V gene sequence: CDR1 MNHEY, CDR2 SMNVEV (reference sequence). This CDR3 has 14 amino acids. The TCR was taken from a man aged 25 to 40 in good health. Input material: naive CD4+ T cells sorted from blood. The sample's subset: CD45RA+ positively selected. The chain couples TRBV27 to TRBJ1-1, with D possibly being TRBD1 (5 bases). The CDR3, as DNA: TGTGCCAGCAGTTTTAGACAGCGGAACACTGAAGCTTTCTTT. It specifies CASSFRQRNTEAFF.